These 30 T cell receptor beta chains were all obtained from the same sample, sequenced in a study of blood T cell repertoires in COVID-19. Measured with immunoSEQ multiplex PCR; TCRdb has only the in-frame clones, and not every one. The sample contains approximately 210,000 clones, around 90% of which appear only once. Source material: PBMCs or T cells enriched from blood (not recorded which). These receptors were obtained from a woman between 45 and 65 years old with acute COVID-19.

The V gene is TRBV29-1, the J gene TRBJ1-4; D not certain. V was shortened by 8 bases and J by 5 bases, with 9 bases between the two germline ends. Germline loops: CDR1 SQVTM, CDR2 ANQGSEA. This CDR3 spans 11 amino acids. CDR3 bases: TGCAGCATTCGTCAGAATGAAAAACTGTTTTTT. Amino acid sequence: CSIRQNEKLFF. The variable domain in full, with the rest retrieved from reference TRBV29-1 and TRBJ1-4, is SAVISQKPSRDICQRGTSLTIQCQVDSQVTMMFWYRQQPGQSLTLIATANQGSEATYESGFVIDKFPISRPNLTFSTLTVSNMSPEDSSIYLCSIRQNEKLFFGSGTQLSVL.

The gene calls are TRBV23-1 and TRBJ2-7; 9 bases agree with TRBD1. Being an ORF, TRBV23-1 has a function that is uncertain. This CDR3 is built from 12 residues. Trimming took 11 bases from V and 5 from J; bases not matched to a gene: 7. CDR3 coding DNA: TGCGCCTTTCGGACAGGGGTCGACGAGCAGTACTTC. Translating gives CAFRTGVDEQYF.

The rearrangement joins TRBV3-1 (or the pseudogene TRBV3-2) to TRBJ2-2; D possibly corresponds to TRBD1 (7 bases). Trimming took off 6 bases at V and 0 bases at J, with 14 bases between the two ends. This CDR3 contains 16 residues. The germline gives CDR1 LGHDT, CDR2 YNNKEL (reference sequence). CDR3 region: CASSQAGQTNTGELFF. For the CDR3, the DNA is TGTGCCAGCAGTCAGGCGGGACAGACGAACACCGGGGAGCTGTTTTTT.

For the CDR3, the DNA is TGTGCCAGCAGTGAGACAGGGGGTAATGAAAAACTGTTTTTT. Translating gives CASSETGGNEKLFF. The chain couples TRBV19 to TRBJ1-4; 9 nucleotides align to TRBD1. V was clipped by 9 bases and J by 4 bases; unmatched bases: 6. The CDR3 totals 14 residues. Germline V gives CDR1 LNHDA, CDR2 SQIVND (reference sequence).

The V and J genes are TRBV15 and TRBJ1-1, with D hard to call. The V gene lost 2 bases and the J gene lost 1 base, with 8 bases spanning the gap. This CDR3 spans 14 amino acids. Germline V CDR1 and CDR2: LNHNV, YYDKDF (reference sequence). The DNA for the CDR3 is TGTGCCACCAGCAGACACACAGCGAACACTGAAGCTTTCTTT. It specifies CATSRHTANTEAFF.

The CDR3 sequence: CASSTDRGPNNEQFF. The CDR3 DNA follows: TGTGCCAGTAGTACGGACAGGGGCCCTAACAATGAGCAGTTCTTC. The chain combines TRBV19 with TRBJ2-1; TRBD1 agrees at 9 bases. V dropped 4 bases and J dropped 5; count of bases not matched to a gene: 6. The CDR3 contains 15 residues. Per the germline V gene, CDR1 is LNHDA and CDR2 is SQIVND (reference sequence).

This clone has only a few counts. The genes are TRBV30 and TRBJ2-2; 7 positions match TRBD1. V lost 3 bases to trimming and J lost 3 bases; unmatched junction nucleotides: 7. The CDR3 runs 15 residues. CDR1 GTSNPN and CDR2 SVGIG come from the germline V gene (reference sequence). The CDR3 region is CAWRGQNWDTGELFF. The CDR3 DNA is TGTGCCTGGAGGGGACAGAACTGGGACACCGGGGAGCTGTTTTTT.

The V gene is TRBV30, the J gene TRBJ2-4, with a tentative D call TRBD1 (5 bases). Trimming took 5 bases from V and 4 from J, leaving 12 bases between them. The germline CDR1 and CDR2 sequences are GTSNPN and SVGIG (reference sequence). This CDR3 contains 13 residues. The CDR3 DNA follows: TGTGCCTGGCAAGACAGAGGAAAAAACATTCAGTACTTC. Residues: CAWQDRGKNIQYF.

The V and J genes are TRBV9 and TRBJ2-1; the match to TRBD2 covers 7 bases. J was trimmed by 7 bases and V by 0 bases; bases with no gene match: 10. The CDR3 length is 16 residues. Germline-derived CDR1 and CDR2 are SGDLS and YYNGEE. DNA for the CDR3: TGTGCCAGCAGCGTAGTCCGTGGCGGGAGTAGGAATGAGCAGTTCTTC. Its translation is CASSVVRGGSRNEQFF.

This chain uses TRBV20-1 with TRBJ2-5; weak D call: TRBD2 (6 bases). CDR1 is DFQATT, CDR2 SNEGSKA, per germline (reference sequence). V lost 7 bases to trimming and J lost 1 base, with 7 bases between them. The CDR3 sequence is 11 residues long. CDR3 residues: CSGRGQETQYF. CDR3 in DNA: TGCAGTGGGAGGGGCCAAGAGACCCAGTACTTC.

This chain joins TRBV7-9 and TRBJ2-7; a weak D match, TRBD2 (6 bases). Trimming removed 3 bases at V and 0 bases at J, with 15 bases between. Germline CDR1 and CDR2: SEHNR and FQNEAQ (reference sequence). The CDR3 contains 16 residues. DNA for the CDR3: TGTGCCAGCAGCTTTGATAGCGGCCTACTCTCCTACGAGCAGTACTTC. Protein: CASSFDSGLLSYEQYF.

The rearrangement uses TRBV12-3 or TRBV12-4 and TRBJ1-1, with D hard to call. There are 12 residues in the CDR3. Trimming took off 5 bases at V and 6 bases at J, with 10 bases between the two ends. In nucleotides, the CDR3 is TGTGCCAGCAGTCCACTCCCCGCTGAAGCTTTCTTT. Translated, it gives CASSPLPAEAFF.

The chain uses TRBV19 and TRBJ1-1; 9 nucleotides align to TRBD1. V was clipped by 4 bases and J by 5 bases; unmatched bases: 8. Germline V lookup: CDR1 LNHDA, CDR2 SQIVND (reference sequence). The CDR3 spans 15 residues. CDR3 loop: CASSTGTGLRTEAFF. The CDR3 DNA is TGTGCCAGTAGTACCGGGACAGGGCTGCGGACTGAAGCTTTCTTT.

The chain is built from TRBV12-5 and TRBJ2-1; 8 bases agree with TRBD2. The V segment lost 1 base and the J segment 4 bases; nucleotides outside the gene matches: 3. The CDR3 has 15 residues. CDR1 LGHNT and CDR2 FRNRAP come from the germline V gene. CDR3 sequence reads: CASGLGGRKYNEQFF. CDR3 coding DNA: TGTGCTAGTGGTTTGGGCGGGAGGAAGTACAATGAGCAGTTCTTC.

The CDR3 DNA reads TGTGCCAGCAGCTTAGAGGGGCAGCCCCAGCATTTT. Translating it yields CASSLEGQPQHF. The chain couples TRBV7-8 to TRBJ1-5; TRBD1 might be the D (5 bases). V shed 1 base and J shed 7 bases, with 5 bases lying between them. The CDR3 runs 12 residues. From germline, CDR1 is SGHVS and CDR2 FQNEAQ.

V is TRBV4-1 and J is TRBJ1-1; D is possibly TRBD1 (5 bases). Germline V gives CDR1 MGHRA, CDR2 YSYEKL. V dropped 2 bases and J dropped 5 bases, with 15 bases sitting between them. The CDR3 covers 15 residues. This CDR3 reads CASSQSSSGGTEAFF. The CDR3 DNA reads TGCGCCAGCAGCCAATCCTCTTCGGGGGGGACTGAAGCTTTCTTT.

CDR3 nucleotide sequence: TGCGCCAGCAGCTTTACGGGAAGTGACACAGATACGCAGTATTTT. Protein product: CASSFTGSDTDTQYF. The V gene is TRBV5-1, the J gene TRBJ2-3; maybe TRBD2 (5 bases). CDR3 length equals 15 residues. Trimming left V 2 bases short and J 2 bases short, with 12 bases between. Germline V CDR1 and CDR2: SGHRS, YFSETQ.

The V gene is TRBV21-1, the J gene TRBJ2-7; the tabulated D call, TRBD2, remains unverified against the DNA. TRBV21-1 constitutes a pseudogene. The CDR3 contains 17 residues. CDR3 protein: CASSKAGGEREFNEQYF. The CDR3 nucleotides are TGTGCCAGCAGCAAAGCAGGGGGCGAGCGGGAGTTCAACGAGCAGTACTTC.

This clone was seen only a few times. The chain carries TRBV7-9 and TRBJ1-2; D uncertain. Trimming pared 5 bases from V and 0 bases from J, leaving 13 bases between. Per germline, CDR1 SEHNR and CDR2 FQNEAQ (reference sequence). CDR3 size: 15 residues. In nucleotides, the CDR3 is TGTGCCAGCAGCGACTGGCAGCCAGCTAACTATGGCTACACCTTC. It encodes CASSDWQPANYGYTF.

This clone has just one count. The CDR3 region has the DNA TGTGCCAGCAGTTTTGGGGGGACAGCGACGCAGTATTTT. Translating it yields CASSFGGTATQYF. The V gene is TRBV28, the J gene TRBJ2-3, with D maybe TRBD1 (7 bases). From germline, CDR1 is MDHEN and CDR2 SYDVKM. Trimming shortened V by 3 bases and J by 9 bases, and 13 bases separated the two germline ends. The CDR3 contains 13 residues.

Written as DNA, the CDR3 is TGTGCCACCAGTGATAGGAGGGATCAGCCCCAGCATTTT. Translating gives CATSDRRDQPQHF. This chain joins TRBV24-1 and TRBJ1-5; no reliable D call. The CDR3 has 13 amino acids. In germline, CDR1 is KGHDR, CDR2 SFDVKD. Trimming took 3 bases from V and 5 from J, leaving 7 bases between them.

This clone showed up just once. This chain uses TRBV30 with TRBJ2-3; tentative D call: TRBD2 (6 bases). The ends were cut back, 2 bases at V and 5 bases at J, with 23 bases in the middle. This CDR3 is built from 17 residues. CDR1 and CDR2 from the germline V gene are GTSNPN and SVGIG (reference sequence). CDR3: CAWSLSRDFPTLDTQYF. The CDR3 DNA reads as TGTGCCTGGAGTTTGTCGCGGGACTTTCCAACTTTAGATACGCAGTATTTT.

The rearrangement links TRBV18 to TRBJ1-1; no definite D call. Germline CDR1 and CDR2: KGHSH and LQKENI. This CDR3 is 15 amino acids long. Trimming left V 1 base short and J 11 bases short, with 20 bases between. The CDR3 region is CASSPQDKSSFGAFF. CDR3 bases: TGTGCCAGCTCACCACAAGACAAATCGTCGTTTGGTGCTTTCTTT.

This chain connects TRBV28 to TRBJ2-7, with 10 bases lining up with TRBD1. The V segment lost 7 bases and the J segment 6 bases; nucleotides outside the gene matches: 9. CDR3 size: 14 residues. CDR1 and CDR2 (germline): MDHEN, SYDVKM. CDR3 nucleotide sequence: TGTGCCAGCATCCTGGGACAGGGGTTCTTCGAGCAGTACTTC. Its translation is CASILGQGFFEQYF.

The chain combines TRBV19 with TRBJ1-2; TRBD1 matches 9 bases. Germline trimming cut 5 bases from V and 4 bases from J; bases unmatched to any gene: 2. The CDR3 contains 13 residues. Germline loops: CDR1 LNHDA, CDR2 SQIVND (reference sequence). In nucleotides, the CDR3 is TGTGCCAGTAGTCCGGGACAGGGCTATGGCTACACCTTC. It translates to CASSPGQGYGYTF.

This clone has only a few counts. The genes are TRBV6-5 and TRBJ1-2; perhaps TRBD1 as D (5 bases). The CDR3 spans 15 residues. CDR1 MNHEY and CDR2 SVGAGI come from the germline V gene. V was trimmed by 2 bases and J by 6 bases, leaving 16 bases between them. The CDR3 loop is CASSYTSMGLDGYTF. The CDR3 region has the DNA TGTGCCAGCAGTTACACGAGTATGGGGCTTGATGGCTACACCTTC.

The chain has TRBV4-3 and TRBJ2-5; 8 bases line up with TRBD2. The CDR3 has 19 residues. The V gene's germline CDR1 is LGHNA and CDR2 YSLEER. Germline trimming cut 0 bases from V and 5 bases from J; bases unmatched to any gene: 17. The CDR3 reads CASSQEMTGGISPRETQYF. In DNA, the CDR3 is TGCGCCAGCAGCCAAGAAATGACGGGGGGGATCTCCCCCCGGGAGACCCAGTACTTC.

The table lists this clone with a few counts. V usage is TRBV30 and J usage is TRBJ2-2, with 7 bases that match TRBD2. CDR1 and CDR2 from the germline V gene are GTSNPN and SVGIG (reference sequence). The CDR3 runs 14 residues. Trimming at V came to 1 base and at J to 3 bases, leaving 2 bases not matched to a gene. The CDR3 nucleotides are TGTGCCTGGAGTGGACTAGCTCACACCGGGGAGCTGTTTTTT. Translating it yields CAWSGLAHTGELFF.

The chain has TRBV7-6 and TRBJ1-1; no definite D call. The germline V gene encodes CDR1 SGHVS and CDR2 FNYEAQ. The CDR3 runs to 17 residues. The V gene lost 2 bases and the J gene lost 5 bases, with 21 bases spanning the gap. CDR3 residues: CASSLPPGGYGLTEAFF. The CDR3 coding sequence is TGTGCCAGCAGCTTACCCCCGGGAGGGTACGGTTTAACTGAAGCTTTCTTT.

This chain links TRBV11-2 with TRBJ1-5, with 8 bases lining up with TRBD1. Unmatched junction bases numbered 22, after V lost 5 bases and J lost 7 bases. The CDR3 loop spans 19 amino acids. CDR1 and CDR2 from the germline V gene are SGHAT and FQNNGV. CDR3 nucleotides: TGTGCCAGCAGCCGGAATTCCGTCCCCGGGACAGGAAAGGGCCAGCCCCAGCATTTT. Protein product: CASSRNSVPGTGKGQPQHF. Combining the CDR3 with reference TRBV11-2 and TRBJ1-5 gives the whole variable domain EAGVAQSPRYKIIEKRQSVAFWCNPISGHATLYWYQQILGQGPKLLIQFQNNGVVDDSQLPKDRFSAERLKGVDSTLKIQPAKLEDSAVYLCASSRNSVPGTGKGQPQHFGDGTRLSIL.